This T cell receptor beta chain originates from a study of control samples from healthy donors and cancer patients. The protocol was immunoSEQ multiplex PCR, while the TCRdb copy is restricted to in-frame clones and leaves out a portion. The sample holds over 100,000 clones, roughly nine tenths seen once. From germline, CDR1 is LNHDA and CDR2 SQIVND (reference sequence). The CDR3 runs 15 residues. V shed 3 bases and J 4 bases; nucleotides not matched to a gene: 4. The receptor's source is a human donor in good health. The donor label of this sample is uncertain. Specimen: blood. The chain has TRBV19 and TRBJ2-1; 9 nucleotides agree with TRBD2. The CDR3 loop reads CASSIAGGPYNEQFF. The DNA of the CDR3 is TGTGCCAGTAGTATCGCGGGGGGGCCGTACAATGAGCAGTTCTTC.